This T cell receptor beta chain was found in a study of monozygotic twins with inflammatory bowel disease. Skipping T cell sorting, the study isolated total RNA directly from whole blood. The authors used approximately 3.5 ug of total RNA per TCR library. TCRdb re-called the 5' RACE reads; one entry per CDR3 protein, DNA not given. This sample's clone table lists 200,000 to 250,000 distinct CDR3 sequences. The clonotype was recovered from a human donor with ulcerative colitis or Crohn's disease, or a healthy co-twin of an affected twin (not recorded which). Sequencing was carried out using blood.

The CDR3 protein is CSARGETDEAFF. The rearrangement uses TRBV20-1 and TRBJ1-1; without DNA, the TCRdb call of TRBD1 cannot be checked. The CDR3 sequence is 12 residues long. Germline V CDR1 and CDR2: DFQATT, SNEGSKA (reference sequence).